The 9 T cell receptor beta chains given below trace back to one sample, sequenced in a study of shared clonotypes between healthy human individuals. TCRdb keeps only in-frame clones here, not all; method: immunoSEQ multiplex PCR. The profile shows under 350,000 clones, around 90% of them singletons. The source material was memory CD8+ T cells sorted from blood. Regarding subset: CD45RO+ cells pooled with CCR7-negative TemRA cells. Receptors were obtained from a man between 18 and 35 years old in good health.

V is TRBV14 and J is TRBJ2-7; the D gene could be TRBD1 or TRBD2 (7 bases each). Germline V gene data show CDR1 as SGHDN and CDR2 as FVKESK. The CDR3 has 15 amino acids. V was trimmed by 4 bases and J by 2 bases, leaving 15 bases between them. CDR3 nucleotides: TGTGCCAGCAGCCGAGACAGGGAGGGACCCTACGAGCAGTACTTC. Encoded protein: CASSRDREGPYEQYF.

Details on this clone: A far bigger clonotype differs at one base, so this is likely a read error. V and J are TRBV11-2 and TRBJ2-3; D call uncertain. Germline assignment: CDR1 SGHAT and CDR2 FQNNGV. Between the trimmed V and J ends, which lost 0 bases and 5 bases, there was a span of 3 bases. CDR3 length: 12 amino acids. The CDR3 DNA sequence: TGTGCCAGCAGCTTAGAGATAGATACGCAGTATTTT. Its translation is CASSLEIDTQYF.

This chain links TRBV2 with TRBJ2-2, with TRBD2 as a possible D gene (6 bases). Germline V gene sequence: CDR1 SNHLY, CDR2 FYNNEI. V was shortened by 8 bases and J by 0 bases, with 10 bases between the two germline ends. The length of the CDR3 is 14 residues. The CDR3 coding sequence is TGTGCCAGCTTGCCGGGGGCGAACACCGGGGAGCTGTTTTTT. The encoded protein is CASLPGANTGELFF.

The chain carries TRBV29-1 and TRBJ2-7; possibly TRBD1 for D (6 bases). This CDR3 contains 15 residues. Germline V lookup: CDR1 SQVTM, CDR2 ANQGSEA. Trimming left V 3 bases short and J 3 bases short, with 18 bases between. This chain's CDR3 is CSVELGTGNNYEQYF. The CDR3, as DNA: TGCAGCGTTGAGTTGGGCACAGGGAACAACTACGAGCAGTACTTC.

On this clone: The same CDR3 is also encoded by other DNA sequences in this sample. V and J are TRBV28 and TRBJ1-6, with 10 bases lining up with TRBD1. The CDR3 runs 15 residues. V shed 3 bases, J shed 10 bases, and the junction held 6 bases outside the gene matches. Germline CDR1 reads MDHEN; CDR2 reads SYDVKM. The CDR3 sequence: CASSLGQGYRSPLHF. DNA of the CDR3: TGTGCCAGCAGTTTGGGACAGGGGTATCGGTCACCCCTCCACTTT.

The rearrangement joins TRBV5-1 to TRBJ1-5; tentative D call: TRBD1 (5 bases). The CDR3 loop spans 15 amino acids. Germline lookup yields CDR1 SGHRS and CDR2 YFSETQ. V was cut by 0 bases and J by 4 bases, with 11 bases left in between. This CDR3 is CASSLAPGGNQPQHF. In nucleotides, the CDR3 is TGCGCCAGCAGCTTGGCCCCGGGGGGTAATCAGCCCCAGCATTTT.

This chain joins TRBV30 and TRBJ2-5; the match to TRBD1 covers 8 bases. With V trimmed by 0 bases and J by 3 bases, 3 bases remained unmatched. This CDR3 has 14 residues. CDR1 is GTSNPN and CDR2 is SVGIG in the germline V gene (reference sequence). The CDR3: CAWSVLDREETQYF. As DNA, the CDR3 is TGTGCCTGGAGTGTACTGGACAGGGAAGAGACCCAGTACTTC.

V and J are TRBV19 and TRBJ1-5; the D is unclear. The CDR3 length is 15 residues. Trimming left V 3 bases short and J 0 bases short, with 9 bases between. Germline V gene data show CDR1 as LNHDA and CDR2 as SQIVND (reference sequence). CDR3 coding DNA: TGTGCCAGTAGTATCCCGGTTTATAGCAATCAGCCCCAGCATTTT. It codes for CASSIPVYSNQPQHF.

The chain joins TRBV7-9 to TRBJ1-2; 7 nucleotides line up with TRBD1. CDR1 and CDR2 (germline): SEHNR, FQNEAQ (reference sequence). This CDR3 contains 16 residues. V lost 3 bases and J lost 1; bases outside the gene matches: 8. DNA of the CDR3: TGTGCCAGCAGCTTGCTCCCGGGACAGATTAACTATGGCTACACCTTC. Its protein is CASSLLPGQINYGYTF.